The 30 T cell receptor beta chains below come from one sample, sequenced in a study of CD8 T cells in Susac syndrome. When the RNA was reverse transcribed, random hexamers were used with an input of 0.5 to 1 ug. TCRdb itself ran the immunoSEQ multiplex PCR reads through MiXCR, one entry per CDR3 protein. The table includes roughly 120,000 distinct CDR3 sequences, 90% to 95% detected once. The specimen was CD8+ T cells from PBMCs. Source of these receptors: a human donor with multiple sclerosis.

This clonotype was detected only a few times. V is TRBV6-1 and J is TRBJ1-5; D is unresolved. Germline V gene sequence: CDR1 MNHNS, CDR2 SASEGT. CDR3 length: 11 amino acids. The V gene lost 4 bases and the J gene lost 2 bases, with 0 bases spanning the gap. The DNA of the CDR3 is TGTGCCAGCAGTGGCAATCAGCCCCAGCATTTT. Residues: CASSGNQPQHF.

The chain uses TRBV27 and TRBJ1-5; 9 bases align to TRBD1. CDR3 length: 14 amino acids. Per the germline V gene, CDR1 is MNHEY and CDR2 is SMNVEV (reference sequence). J was trimmed by 4 bases and V by 4 bases; bases with no gene match: 2. The CDR3 sequence: CASSWTGANQPQHF. DNA for the CDR3: TGTGCCAGCAGTTGGACAGGGGCTAATCAGCCCCAGCATTTT.

The chain recombines TRBV19 with TRBJ2-5, with D tentatively TRBD2 (7 bases). Trimming took 1 base from V and 2 from J, leaving 11 bases between them. Germline assignment: CDR1 LNHDA and CDR2 SQIVND (reference sequence). This CDR3 is built from 15 residues. CDR3 DNA: TGTGCCAGTAGTATAGGGGGGGGCCTACAAGAGACCCAGTACTTC. It translates to CASSIGGGLQETQYF.

The genes are TRBV5-6 and TRBJ2-1; 8 bases align to TRBD2. After removal of 4 bases from V and 4 bases from J, the junction contained 4 bases not matched to a gene. The CDR3 length is 14 residues. In germline, CDR1 is SGHDT, CDR2 YYEEEE. CDR3 in amino acids: CASSELAGYNEQFF. The CDR3 DNA is TGTGCCAGCAGCGAATTAGCGGGGTACAATGAGCAGTTCTTC.

The chain carries TRBV10-3 and TRBJ2-4; D is unclear. The CDR3 length is 12 residues. CDR1 ENHRY and CDR2 SYGVKD come from the germline V gene. Trimming removed 4 bases at V and 3 bases at J, with 4 bases between. CDR3 in DNA: TGTGCCATCAGTGGGGACAAAAACATTCAGTACTTC. Protein: CAISGDKNIQYF.

The rearrangement links TRBV7-9 to TRBJ1-4; D not resolved. The CDR3 loop spans 12 amino acids. The V end was cut by 1 base, the J end by 8 bases, with 5 bases between. The germline gives CDR1 SEHNR, CDR2 FQNEAQ (reference sequence). As DNA, the CDR3 is TGTGCCAGCAGCTTAGGGTCCGAAAAACTGTTTTTT. Amino acid sequence: CASSLGSEKLFF.

The chain employs TRBV20-1 and TRBJ2-1; 12 nucleotides match TRBD2. Germline assignment: CDR1 DFQATT and CDR2 SNEGSKA (reference sequence). The J segment lost 6 bases and the V segment lost 6 bases, leaving 15 bases of the junction unmatched. The CDR3 runs to 17 residues. The CDR3 reads CSAIRGLAGSRLNEQFF. The CDR3 DNA follows: TGCAGTGCCATACGAGGACTAGCGGGATCGCGGCTCAATGAGCAGTTCTTC.

V is TRBV11-2 and J is TRBJ2-5; TRBD2 matches 7 bases. This CDR3 has 14 amino acids. Germline V lookup: CDR1 SGHAT, CDR2 FQNNGV. The J segment lost 2 bases and the V segment lost 5 bases, leaving 5 bases of the junction unmatched. CDR3 bases: TGTGCCAGCAGCGTACCTAGCGGACAAGAGACCCAGTACTTC. Translating gives CASSVPSGQETQYF. Supplemented by reference TRBV11-2 and TRBJ2-5, the full variable domain reads EAGVAQSPRYKIIEKRQSVAFWCNPISGHATLYWYQQILGQGPKLLIQFQNNGVVDDSQLPKDRFSAERLKGVDSTLKIQPAKLEDSAVYLCASSVPSGQETQYFGPGTRLLVL.

The chain uses TRBV9 and TRBJ2-1; TRBD1 might be the D (5 bases). This CDR3 contains 13 residues. Germline V gives CDR1 SGDLS, CDR2 YYNGEE. V was shortened by 4 bases and J by 5 bases, with 10 bases between the two germline ends. CDR3 amino acids: CASSPDSHNEQFF. CDR3 in DNA: TGTGCCAGCAGCCCCGACAGCCACAATGAGCAGTTCTTC.

V gene TRBV13 combines with J gene TRBJ2-7; 8 bases agree with TRBD2. This CDR3 spans 15 amino acids. Losses at the gene ends were 4 bases for V and 2 bases for J; bases not matched to a gene: 7. Germline V gene lookup returns CDR1 PRHDT and CDR2 FYEKMQ (reference sequence). The chain's CDR3 is CASSSREGLPYEQYV. The CDR3 DNA is TGTGCCAGCAGCTCTCGGGAGGGCCTACCCTACGAGCAGTACGTC.

This chain connects TRBV12-3 or TRBV12-4 to TRBJ1-1, with D uncertain. The CDR3 is made up of 13 amino acids. Trimming removed 5 bases at V and 4 bases at J, with 11 bases between. The CDR3 loop reads CASSPDWTTEAFF. In DNA form, the CDR3 reads TGTGCCAGCAGTCCGGACTGGACCACTGAAGCTTTCTTT.

CDR3 loop: CASSYLLRGGRTYGYTF. In DNA form, the CDR3 reads TGTGCCAGCAGTTACCTCCTCCGGGGCGGTCGAACTTATGGCTACACCTTC. The V and J genes are TRBV6-5 and TRBJ1-2; perhaps TRBD1 as D (5 bases). Germline V CDR1 and CDR2: MNHEY, SVGAGI. V lost 2 bases to trimming and J lost 5 bases, with 21 bases between them. The CDR3 is made up of 17 amino acids.

The gene calls are TRBV15 and TRBJ1-5; the D is unclear. This CDR3 contains 17 residues. The V and J ends lost 4 bases and 0 bases respectively, with 16 bases between them. Germline CDR1 LNHNV, CDR2 YYDKDF (reference sequence). The CDR3 loop is CATSTPLANISNQPQHF. The CDR3 region has the DNA TGTGCCACCAGCACACCCCTGGCCAATATTAGCAATCAGCCCCAGCATTTT.

The rearrangement joins TRBV28 to TRBJ1-1; a weak D match, TRBD1 (5 bases). The CDR3 is 16 residues long. Trimming shortened V by 6 bases and J by 1 base, and 18 bases separated the two germline ends. Germline-derived CDR1 and CDR2 are MDHEN and SYDVKM. The CDR3 loop is CASSPRGSWANTEAFF. CDR3 in DNA: TGTGCCAGCAGCCCAAGGGGCTCCTGGGCGAACACTGAAGCTTTCTTT.

This clonotype was detected once. CDR3 coding DNA: TGCGCCAGCAGCGTGGAGACTATCCCAGATACGCAGTATTTT. Translation: CASSVETIPDTQYF. The rearrangement joins TRBV5-1 to TRBJ2-3; a weak D match, TRBD2 (5 bases). CDR1 SGHRS and CDR2 YFSETQ come from the germline V gene. This CDR3 comprises 14 residues. V lost 4 bases, J lost 4 bases, and 13 bases lay in between.

The rearrangement joins TRBV7-8 to TRBJ2-3, with a tentative D call TRBD2 (6 bases). This CDR3 region has 13 residues. CDR1 is SGHVS, CDR2 FQNEAQ, per germline. V lost 0 bases and J 5 bases, leaving 6 bases between the germline ends. CDR3 sequence reads: CASSLASGDTQYF. The CDR3 DNA is TGTGCCAGCAGCTTAGCTAGCGGAGATACGCAGTATTTT. The full variable domain, its missing parts supplied by reference TRBV7-8 and TRBJ2-3, is GAGVSQSPRYKVAKRGQDVALRCDPISGHVSLFWYQQALGQGPEFLTYFQNEAQLDKSGLPSDRFFAERPEGSVSTLKIQRTQQEDSAVYLCASSLASGDTQYFGPGTRLTVL.

This chain connects TRBV6-1 to TRBJ2-7, with D unresolved. This CDR3 is built from 12 residues. Germline lookup yields CDR1 MNHNS and CDR2 SASEGT. Trimming removed 0 bases at V and 13 bases at J, with 13 bases between. CDR3 nucleotide sequence: TGTGCCAGCAGTGAAGCGCTTGCGGACCTTTACTTC. This encodes CASSEALADLYF.

This sequence joins TRBV30 and TRBJ1-5, with D possibly TRBD1 on 5 matching bases. Germline V gives CDR1 GTSNPN, CDR2 SVGIG (reference sequence). The V end was cut by 0 bases, the J end by 1 base, with 16 bases between. The CDR3 spans 17 residues. CDR3 coding DNA: TGTGCCTGGAGTGTAAGATCAGGGATTGGGAGCAATCAGCCCCAGCATTTT. Translating it yields CAWSVRSGIGSNQPQHF.

In DNA, the CDR3 is TGTGCCAGCAGTGAATGGCGGACCGGGGAGCTGTTTTTT. Residues: CASSEWRTGELFF. The chain uses TRBV25-1 and TRBJ2-2; D call uncertain. The CDR3 runs to 13 residues. Trimming cost V 1 base and J 5 bases, with 5 bases left between them. Germline V gene lookup returns CDR1 MGHDK and CDR2 SYGVNS.

V usage is TRBV2 and J usage is TRBJ2-7; D is uncertain. The CDR3 totals 10 residues. CDR1 is SNHLY, CDR2 FYNNEI, per germline. V was clipped by 8 bases and J by 3 bases, with 5 bases between them. The CDR3 coding sequence is TGTGCCAGCTTCGACTACGAGCAGTACGTC. It yields the protein CASFDYEQYV.

V is TRBV7-9 and J is TRBJ2-1, with unresolved D. The germline V and J ends were trimmed by 1 base and 10 bases, with 8 bases remaining between them. The CDR3 is made up of 12 amino acids. Looked up from germline, CDR1 is SEHNR and CDR2 is FQNEAQ (reference sequence). The CDR3 bases are TGTGCCAGCAGCTTAGGGACCTCCGAGCAGTTCTTC. This translates into CASSLGTSEQFF.

The chain recombines TRBV20-1 with TRBJ1-1; no firm D call. V was cut by 4 bases and J by 2 bases, with 11 bases left in between. The CDR3 has 13 amino acids. Germline values: CDR1 DFQATT, CDR2 SNEGSKA (reference sequence). The CDR3, as DNA: TGCAGTGCTACTGACCCTGAAAACACTGAAGCTTTCTTT. This translates into CSATDPENTEAFF.

In its sample, this clonotype was seen once. The chain carries TRBV7-3 and TRBJ2-3; D unclear. Trimming took off 0 bases at V and 4 bases at J, with 14 bases between the two ends. Looked up from germline, CDR1 is SGHTA and CDR2 is FQGTGA. The CDR3 sequence is 16 residues long. The CDR3 reads CASSLTPAREADTQYF. The CDR3 DNA reads TGTGCCAGCAGCTTAACGCCGGCGCGCGAGGCAGATACGCAGTATTTT.

V usage is TRBV4-1 and J usage is TRBJ2-7, with D unclear. The V and J ends lost 2 bases and 0 bases respectively, with 5 bases between them. The CDR3 consists of 13 residues. CDR1 MGHRA and CDR2 YSYEKL come from the germline V gene. The chain's CDR3 is CASSQLASYEQYF. The CDR3 region has the DNA TGCGCCAGCAGCCAATTGGCCTCCTACGAGCAGTACTTC.

The chain links TRBV5-4 to TRBJ2-1; tentative D call: TRBD2 (6 bases). With 4 bases removed from V and 8 bases from J, the gap between germline ends came to 16 bases. The CDR3 contains 14 residues. The V gene's germline CDR1 is SGHNT and CDR2 YYREEE (reference sequence). CDR3 sequence reads: CASSGLGRDDEQFF. DNA of the CDR3: TGTGCCAGCAGCGGTCTAGGGCGGGACGATGAGCAGTTCTTC.

The rearrangement joins TRBV4-1 to TRBJ2-7; perhaps TRBD2 as D (5 bases). CDR1 and CDR2 (germline): MGHRA, YSYEKL. Trimming removed 1 base at V and 3 bases at J, with 10 bases between. The CDR3 loop spans 14 amino acids. As DNA, the CDR3 is TGCGCCAGCAGCCAAGGTCCCCGGGGCTACGAGCAGTACGTC. Translated, it gives CASSQGPRGYEQYV.

The chain is built from TRBV4-1 and TRBJ2-7; tentative D call: TRBD1 (5 bases). The CDR3 is 13 amino acids. CDR1 is MGHRA and CDR2 is YSYEKL in the germline V gene. Trimming left V 4 bases short and J 3 bases short, with 10 bases between. The CDR3 loop reads CASSPGADYEQYV. CDR3 DNA sequence: TGCGCCAGCAGCCCTGGGGCGGACTACGAGCAGTACGTC.

The chain uses TRBV6-1 and TRBJ2-1, with TRBD2 matching over 14 bases. Germline values: CDR1 MNHNS, CDR2 SASEGT. The CDR3 runs 18 residues. Trimming at V came to 6 bases and at J to 10 bases, leaving 17 bases not matched to a gene. CDR3 region: CASSIRPTGTSGSGEQFF. DNA of the CDR3: TGTGCCAGCAGCATAAGGCCTACCGGGACTAGCGGGAGTGGAGAGCAGTTCTTC.

The J gene is TRBJ2-7, the V gene TRBV7-9; 10 nucleotides align to TRBD2. CDR3 size: 13 residues. J lost 3 bases, V lost 7 bases, and 3 bases had no gene match. Germline-derived CDR1 and CDR2 are SEHNR and FQNEAQ (reference sequence). The CDR3 coding sequence is TGTGCCAGCACCCGACTAGCGGGCTACGAGCAGTACTTC. Translated: CASTRLAGYEQYF.

The chain combines TRBV7-9 with TRBJ2-1; 11 nucleotides agree with TRBD1. The CDR3 loop spans 15 amino acids. The J segment lost 4 bases and the V segment lost 3 bases, leaving 2 bases of the junction unmatched. Germline V gene data show CDR1 as SEHNR and CDR2 as FQNEAQ (reference sequence). The CDR3 nucleotides are TGTGCCAGCAGCTTTGGGACAGGGGGTTACAATGAGCAGTTCTTC. It specifies CASSFGTGGYNEQFF.